These 32 T cell receptor beta chains were all obtained from the same sample, sequenced in a study of human T cells and chemical hapten exposure (TCRdb year 2021). The time point tag for this specimen amounts to: pre-sensitization, week 0. The label giving this sample's treatment or condition can be read as: therapeutic diphenylcyclopropenone sensitization with weekly scalp DPC. Libraries came from RACE. Sequencing used a NextSeq 500. Starting from the raw public reads, TCRdb applied fastp trimming at Q25, assembled clones with MiXCR and retained in-frame beta chains. Entries that share a CDR3 protein sequence are merged under the most common genes and DNA. This sample comprises about 98,000 distinct CDR3 sequences, approximately 11% of them detected only once. The ten largest account for approximately 3.4% of the sample. This specimen consisted of whole blood, obtained in connection with sensitization to the hapten diphenylcyclopropenone (DPC). These receptors originate from a woman in her fifties or sixties with alopecia areata. Some clones in this sample may be carry-over from other donors' samples.

The chain couples TRBV18 to TRBJ2-7; D gene ambiguous. In germline, CDR1 is KGHSH, CDR2 LQKENI. The CDR3 contains 13 residues. The V gene lost 0 bases and the J gene lost 7 bases, with 10 bases spanning the gap. DNA of the CDR3: TGTGCCAGCTCACCACCGCAAGAGAGGGAGCAGTACTTC. This encodes CASSPPQEREQYF.

This clonotype was observed many times. CDR3 sequence (DNA): TGCAGTGCTAGAGACAGGGGGTCTACCTATAATTCACCCCTCCACTTT. Its translation is CSARDRGSTYNSPLHF. The chain uses TRBV20-1 and TRBJ1-6; 7 bases are a match to TRBD1. CDR1 DFQATT and CDR2 SNEGSKA come from the germline V gene (reference sequence). The CDR3 runs to 16 residues. Unmatched junction bases numbered 4, after V lost 0 bases and J lost 2 bases.

This clonotype has a count of ten or more. V and J are TRBV29-1 and TRBJ1-1; D is unresolved. CDR1 is SQVTM, CDR2 ANQGSEA, per germline. Trimming removed 7 bases from V and 2 bases from J, with 8 bases in between. The CDR3 is 11 residues long. CDR3 region: CSAQTNTEAFF. The CDR3 DNA is TGCAGCGCCCAGACTAACACTGAAGCTTTCTTT.

The V call is TRBV3-1, the J call TRBJ2-2; D might be TRBD1 or TRBD2, each matching 5 bases. Trimming removed 5 bases from V and 5 bases from J, with 15 bases in between. CDR1 is LGHDT, CDR2 YNNKEL, per germline (reference sequence). This CDR3 comprises 15 residues. CDR3: CASSFRDAGTGELFF. The DNA of the CDR3 is TGTGCCAGCAGCTTCCGGGACGCAGGAACCGGGGAGCTGTTTTTT.

This clonotype was found many times. The CDR3 DNA reads as TGTGCCAGCAGCGGACAGCCGGGGGATACGCAGTATTTT. It yields the protein CASSGQPGDTQYF. The gene calls are TRBV6-4 and TRBJ2-3; possibly TRBD1 for D (6 bases). The germline V gene has CDR1 MRHNA and CDR2 SNTAGT. Trimming pared 6 bases from V and 6 bases from J, leaving 13 bases between. This CDR3 spans 13 amino acids.

V gene TRBV5-6 combines with J gene TRBJ2-3; D possibly uses TRBD1 or TRBD2 (6 bases each). The CDR3 length is 16 residues. V lost 3 bases to trimming and J lost 4 bases, with 18 bases between them. Germline V gene lookup returns CDR1 SGHDT and CDR2 YYEEEE. In nucleotides, the CDR3 is TGTGCCAGCAGCTCCGTGGGGGGCCCTTTCGCAGATACGCAGTATTTT. Protein product: CASSSVGGPFADTQYF.

The genes are TRBV12-3 or TRBV12-4 and TRBJ1-1; possible D gene TRBD1, 5 bases. This CDR3 spans 14 amino acids. The V end lost 5 bases, the J end lost 1 base, and 11 bases lay between the germline ends. The CDR3 nucleotides are TGTGCCAGCAGTCTCGCTGACAGGAACACTGAAGCTTTCTTT. Its protein is CASSLADRNTEAFF.

Ten or more counts support this clonotype. The chain has TRBV6-2 or TRBV6-3 and TRBJ2-5; 9 bases map to TRBD1. This CDR3 is 15 amino acids long. Trimming removed 6 bases from V and 2 bases from J; junction bases left unmatched: 7. Germline V gene sequence: CDR1 MNHEY, CDR2 SVGEGT. CDR3 in amino acids: CASSSGDRDQETQYF. The CDR3 coding sequence is TGTGCCAGCAGCAGCGGGGACAGGGATCAAGAGACCCAGTACTTC.

This clonotype was seen at least ten times. The V and J genes are TRBV20-1 and TRBJ1-5; tentative D call: TRBD1 (5 bases). Germline V CDR1 and CDR2: DFQATT, SNEGSKA (reference sequence). V gave up 6 bases and J gave up 0 bases, with 15 bases separating them. The CDR3 sequence is 15 residues long. CDR3 sequence: CSAPAGGVSNQPQHF. CDR3 in DNA: TGCAGTGCCCCAGCTGGGGGGGTTAGCAATCAGCCCCAGCATTTT.

The chain carries TRBV7-8 and TRBJ1-1; D unresolved. V lost 2 bases to trimming and J lost 5 bases, with 6 bases between them. Germline V gene lookup returns CDR1 SGHVS and CDR2 FQNEAQ. CDR3 length: 12 residues. DNA for the CDR3: TGTGCCAGCAGCTTACAAGAGACTGAAGCTTTCTTT. Its protein is CASSLQETEAFF.

The rearrangement joins TRBV29-1 to TRBJ2-6, with D perhaps matching TRBD1 (5 bases). The CDR3 loop spans 17 amino acids. V was trimmed by 7 bases and J by 0 bases, leaving 19 bases between them. Germline V gene lookup returns CDR1 SQVTM and CDR2 ANQGSEA. The CDR3 sequence is CSALRPGNPSGANVLTF. The CDR3 bases are TGCAGCGCCCTGCGCCCAGGGAACCCCTCTGGGGCCAACGTCCTGACTTTC. Drawing the rest from reference TRBV29-1 and TRBJ2-6, the complete variable domain is SAVISQKPSRDICQRGTSLTIQCQVDSQVTMMFWYRQQPGQSLTLIATANQGSEATYESGFVIDKFPISRPNLTFSTLTVSNMSPEDSSIYLCSALRPGNPSGANVLTFGAGSRLTVL.

This clonotype has only a few counts. This chain uses TRBV5-4 with TRBJ2-7; TRBD2 matches at 10 bases. The J segment lost 6 bases and the V segment lost 4 bases, leaving 10 bases of the junction unmatched. The CDR3 extends over 15 amino acids. Per germline, CDR1 SGHNT and CDR2 YYREEE (reference sequence). The CDR3 DNA is TGTGCCAGCAGCCCCGAGTCAGCGGGGGGGCGCGAGCAGTACTTC. It translates to CASSPESAGGREQYF.

CDR3 region: CASSLLPGDYNYGYTF. In nucleotides, the CDR3 is TGCGCCAGCAGCTTGTTGCCAGGGGACTATAACTATGGCTACACCTTC. The chain links TRBV5-1 to TRBJ1-2, with a tentative D call TRBD1 (6 bases). Trimming took 1 base from V and 1 from J, leaving 14 bases between them. The CDR3 is 16 amino acids. Per germline, CDR1 SGHRS and CDR2 YFSETQ.

The chain uses TRBV2 and TRBJ1-5; D unclear. Germline CDR1 reads SNHLY; CDR2 reads FYNNEI. The CDR3 is made up of 14 amino acids. V lost 4 bases to trimming and J lost 6 bases, with 13 bases between them. The CDR3: CASSGTANPQPQHF. The CDR3 DNA reads as TGTGCCAGCAGTGGTACAGCAAATCCTCAGCCCCAGCATTTT.

In its sample, this clonotype was seen a few times. The J gene is TRBJ2-1, the V gene TRBV7-2; 12 bases fit TRBD2. The V gene's germline CDR1 is SGHTA and CDR2 FQGNSA. This CDR3 region has 14 residues. With 4 bases clipped from V and 9 bases from J, the junction kept 4 bases outside the gene matches. The CDR3 DNA sequence: TGTGCCAGCAGCTCTAGCGGGGGGGCAGGTGAGCAGTTCTTC. Translated, it gives CASSSSGGAGEQFF.

In its sample, this clonotype was seen many times. The chain couples TRBV2 to TRBJ2-1; 10 bases are shared with TRBD2. V lost 4 bases and J lost 8; bases outside the gene matches: 11. Germline V lookup: CDR1 SNHLY, CDR2 FYNNEI. This CDR3 spans 16 amino acids. CDR3 protein: CASSVASGGVRDEQFF. The CDR3 DNA reads TGTGCCAGCAGTGTGGCTAGCGGGGGTGTTCGAGATGAGCAGTTCTTC.

This clonotype was seen repeatedly, ten times or more. CDR3 nucleotide sequence: TGCAGCGTTGAACCGCCCGGGGACGGCTACACCTTC. Protein: CSVEPPGDGYTF. The chain couples TRBV29-1 to TRBJ1-2; possible D gene TRBD1, 5 bases. The CDR3 runs to 12 residues. CDR1 is SQVTM, CDR2 ANQGSEA, per germline. V was clipped by 2 bases and J by 8 bases, with 12 bases between them.

This clonotype was detected many times. The chain links TRBV24-1 to TRBJ1-1; 8 bases line up with TRBD1. Germline V CDR1 and CDR2: KGHDR, SFDVKD. This CDR3 has 13 amino acids. V lost 9 bases, J lost 1 base, and 3 bases stayed unmatched. In DNA form, the CDR3 reads TGTGCCACCCAGGGGGCAGAGAACACTGAAGCTTTCTTT. It specifies CATQGAENTEAFF.

There are a few counts of this clonotype. The V gene is TRBV20-1, the J gene TRBJ2-3; TRBD2 aligns across 9 bases. The CDR3 totals 15 residues. CDR1 is DFQATT, CDR2 SNEGSKA, per germline (reference sequence). Germline trimming cut 0 bases from V and 7 bases from J; bases unmatched to any gene: 8. For the CDR3, the DNA is TGCAGTGCTAGAGATGAGCGGGGGGCGGGGAATACGCAGTATTTT. It specifies CSARDERGAGNTQYF.

This clonotype has a handful of counts. CDR3 in amino acids: CASSQDRTSGTDTQYF. CDR3 sequence (DNA): TGCGCCAGCAGCCAAGATCGGACTAGCGGCACAGATACGCAGTATTTT. The chain is built from TRBV4-1 and TRBJ2-3, with 9 positions matching TRBD2. The CDR3 has 16 residues. The ends lost 0 bases at V and 1 base at J; junction bases unmatched: 2. The germline CDR1 and CDR2 sequences are MGHRA and YSYEKL.

The chain joins TRBV9 to TRBJ2-3; D gene uncertain. The CDR3 runs 14 residues. V shed 1 base and J shed 2 bases, with 8 bases lying between them. Germline assignment: CDR1 SGDLS and CDR2 YYNGEE. The CDR3 spells CASSVTPTTDTQYF. Here the CDR3 DNA reads TGTGCCAGCAGCGTAACCCCCACCACAGATACGCAGTATTTT.

Details on this clonotype: This may arise from a read error, as a much more abundant clone is one base away. The V gene is TRBV30, the J gene TRBJ1-1; D unclear. V dropped 6 bases and J dropped 1 base, with 12 bases sitting between them. Germline values: CDR1 GTSNPN, CDR2 SVGIG (reference sequence). This CDR3 comprises 13 residues. The CDR3 DNA follows: TGTGCCTGTCAGGTGATTGGGAACACTGAAGCTTTCTTT. It specifies CACQVIGNTEAFF.

This clonotype was observed once. This chain connects TRBV29-1 to TRBJ2-1; weak D call: TRBD2 (6 bases). V lost 7 bases and J 5 bases, leaving 12 bases between the germline ends. This CDR3 spans 12 amino acids. Germline-derived CDR1 and CDR2 are SQVTM and ANQGSEA. The CDR3 DNA sequence: TGCAGCGGGGAGGAGGGCCACAATGAGCAGTTCTTC. Amino acid sequence: CSGEEGHNEQFF.

This clonotype was detected a few times. The chain recombines TRBV6-1 with TRBJ1-2; 7 nucleotides line up with TRBD1. V trimming: 5 bases; J trimming: 3 bases; junction bases outside the gene matches: 9. The CDR3 is made up of 15 amino acids. From germline, CDR1 is MNHNS and CDR2 SASEGT. CDR3 nucleotide sequence: TGTGCCAGCAGTCGACAGGGTAAGCCGGACTATGGCTACACCTTC. Amino acids: CASSRQGKPDYGYTF.

This clonotype was counted at least ten times. This CDR3 reads CASSGWTAEAFF. DNA of the CDR3: TGCGCCAGCAGCGGATGGACAGCTGAAGCTTTCTTT. The chain links TRBV5-1 to TRBJ1-1, with D possibly TRBD1 on 6 matching bases. Trimming removed 4 bases at V and 6 bases at J, with 10 bases between. In germline, CDR1 is SGHRS, CDR2 YFSETQ. This CDR3 is built from 12 residues.

This clonotype has only a few counts. The CDR3 region is CASRALLAGVSTDTQYF. CDR3 bases: TGTGCCAGCAGGGCCCTACTAGCGGGGGTTAGCACAGATACGCAGTATTTT. The genes are TRBV2 and TRBJ2-3; 11 bases map to TRBD2. With 6 bases clipped from V and 0 bases from J, the junction kept 8 bases outside the gene matches. Germline assignment: CDR1 SNHLY and CDR2 FYNNEI. The CDR3 contains 17 residues.

This clonotype was seen at least ten times. The chain employs TRBV5-5 and TRBJ1-2; 8 bases map to TRBD1. CDR1 is SGHKS, CDR2 YYEKEE, per germline (reference sequence). The V gene end was trimmed by 5 bases and the J gene end by 4 bases; junction bases not matched to a gene: 7. The CDR3 is 14 residues long. CDR3 in DNA: TGTGCCAGCAGTTCGGACAGGGCGGCCTATGGCTACACCTTC. Amino acids: CASSSDRAAYGYTF. The full variable domain, its missing parts supplied by reference TRBV5-5 and TRBJ1-2, is DAGVTQSPTHLIKTRGQQVTLRCSPISGHKSVSWYQQVLGQGPQFIFQYYEKEERGRGNFPDRFSARQFPNYSSELNVNALLLGDSALYLCASSSDRAAYGYTFGSGTRLTVV.

This clonotype appeared many times. This chain links TRBV20-1 with TRBJ2-1; TRBD2 is a possible D gene (5 bases). V was cut by 0 bases and J by 8 bases, with 20 bases left in between. The CDR3 runs 16 residues. Germline CDR1 and CDR2: DFQATT and SNEGSKA (reference sequence). The CDR3 nucleotides are TGCAGTGCTAGAGATTCAAGACTAACCACGGGCGATGAGCAGTTCTTC. It translates to CSARDSRLTTGDEQFF.

CDR3 DNA sequence: TGTGCCAGCAGCTTAGATCTGGGCAAGGCCTACGAGCAGTACTTC. Its protein is CASSLDLGKAYEQYF. V and J are TRBV11-2 and TRBJ2-7; D gene ambiguous. Germline CDR1 and CDR2: SGHAT and FQNNGV. V was shortened by 0 bases and J by 2 bases, with 11 bases between the two germline ends. This CDR3 has 15 amino acids.

In its sample, this clonotype was seen many times. The chain is built from TRBV12-3 or TRBV12-4 and TRBJ1-6; D is uncertain. CDR3 length: 14 amino acids. Deletions cut 2 bases from V and 7 bases from J, with 9 bases between. The CDR3 spells CASSLQSLNSPLHF. The CDR3 DNA sequence: TGTGCCAGCAGTTTACAGAGTTTGAATTCACCCCTCCACTTT.

This clonotype appeared many times. V gene TRBV20-1 combines with J gene TRBJ2-3, with 11 bases identical to TRBD2. This CDR3 contains 14 residues. Per germline, CDR1 DFQATT and CDR2 SNEGSKA (reference sequence). V trimming: 7 bases; J trimming: 2 bases; junction bases outside the gene matches: 5. For the CDR3, the DNA is TGCAGTGTTCTAGCGGGGGGTAACACAGATACGCAGTATTTT. Translated: CSVLAGGNTDTQYF.

The rearrangement joins TRBV27 to TRBJ2-6; D possibly matches TRBD1 or TRBD2 (5 bases each). Germline V gives CDR1 MNHEY, CDR2 SMNVEV (reference sequence). Trimming removed 7 bases from V and 4 bases from J, with 17 bases in between. The CDR3 runs to 16 residues. The CDR3 DNA follows: TGTGCCAGCATGAGAGGGGCGCGGTCCGGGGCCAACGTCCTGACTTTC. Residues: CASMRGARSGANVLTF.